The clone carrying this T cell receptor (beta chain) was detected a few times. The data were obtained in a study of blood T cell repertoires in COVID-19. Study context: PBMCs, B-cell-depleted T cells, or T cells provided the cDNA or gDNA that made up the material.

Donors in Cohort 3 counted as recovered after two negative PCRs, clearance, or symptom resolution. The CDR3 runs 11 residues. V dropped 3 bases and J dropped 5 bases, with 4 bases sitting between them. Source study methods: The authors estimated nucleated cell counts from reference gene primer amplification. Using immunoSEQ multiplex PCR, the repertoire was profiled, and TCRdb retains in-frame clones only, with some absent. V, J and clone size are taken as reported in that table, and D and trimming were inferred from the DNA itself. This sample has about 320,000 clones; over 75% occur once, and the top ten carry 5%.

The chain is built from TRBV12-3 or TRBV12-4 and TRBJ2-5, with no clear D. Sequenced: PBMCs or T cells enriched from blood (not recorded which). This receptor was identified in a man younger than 40 who had recovered from COVID-19. This CDR3 reads CASSFGETQYF. CDR3 coding DNA: TGTGCCAGCAGTTTCGGGGAGACCCAGTACTTC.